A single sample gave rise to the 2 T cell receptor beta chains below, sequenced in a study of T cell clones after liver transplantation. Assay: immunoSEQ multiplex PCR; the TCRdb copy retains only in-frame clones and omits some. The top ten clones hold about a third of a sample with about 16,000 clones, 70% to 90% of them seen once. The material was CD8+ T cells from blood, obtained less than 50 months after liver transplant. The receptors shown here come from a human patient who received a liver transplant. These T cells may partly come from the graft donor.

This clone is labeled as medium-sized. The chain carries TRBV9 and TRBJ1-4; D is perhaps TRBD1 (5 bases). Per the germline V gene, CDR1 is SGDLS and CDR2 is YYNGEE. Trimming stripped 0 bases from V and 8 bases from J, with 14 bases between. CDR3 length: 15 residues. The CDR3 here is CASSVASGSGEKLFF. The CDR3 DNA sequence: TGTGCCAGCAGCGTAGCCTCAGGGTCAGGCGAAAAACTGTTTTTT.

The chain uses TRBV2 and TRBJ1-1, with D uncertain. Trimming took 3 bases from V and 0 from J, leaving 11 bases between them. This CDR3 has 15 residues. CDR1 and CDR2 (germline): SNHLY, FYNNEI. CDR3 sequence reads: CASSDPWSVNTEAFF. The CDR3 region has the DNA TGTGCCAGCAGTGACCCGTGGAGCGTGAACACTGAAGCTTTCTTT.